This T cell receptor beta chain derives from a study of cytotoxic CD8 clonotypes in ibrutinib-treated CLL. Study-level information: IGHV unmutated fewer than 18; relapsed/refractory more than ten; treatment-naive more than 14. Response sampling took place at median approximately 12 months of treatment, range 6 to 36. A mean of approximately 260,000 productive templates and 90,000 or so productive rearrangements was obtained per sample.

V lost 4 bases and J 7 bases, leaving 10 bases between the germline ends. Per germline, CDR1 MGHRA and CDR2 YSYEKL. The CDR3 spans 13 residues. Here immunoSEQ multiplex PCR was the method, and the copy in TCRdb shows in-frame clones only, minus some. This sample has fewer than 150,000 clones; 84% occur once, and the top ten carry roughly 3.1%. The clonotype comes from a human donor with chronic lymphocytic leukemia. Material: PBMCs, obtained after 24 months of ibrutinib treatment. The chain recombines TRBV4-1 with TRBJ1-4; D is perhaps TRBD1 (6 bases). CDR3: CASSLTGGEKLFF. The CDR3 DNA reads TGCGCCAGCAGCCTGACAGGTGGTGAAAAACTGTTTTTT.